The following is a TCR beta chain sequence with its context. This specimen comes from a study of beta chain features in type 1 diabetes. The germline V gene has CDR1 WNHNN and CDR2 SYGVQD (reference sequence). The junction had 6 bases not matched to a gene; V was cut back by 0 bases and J by 7 bases. The CDR3 extends over 16 amino acids. Reverse transcription of all isolated RNA meant that expressed TCRB transcripts were sequenced. Profiling relied on immunoSEQ multiplex PCR, and the TCRdb table lists in-frame clones only, not all of them. The repertoire holds 810,000 or so clones, with 17% as singletons.

Sequenced material: naive CD4+ T cells from blood. This TCR derives from a young woman in good health. V and J are TRBV10-1 and TRBJ2-1, with 10 bases lining up with TRBD2. CDR3 DNA: TGCGCCAGCAGTGAGTCGACGGCTAGCGGGAGTAATGAGCAGTTCTTC. It yields the protein CASSESTASGSNEQFF.